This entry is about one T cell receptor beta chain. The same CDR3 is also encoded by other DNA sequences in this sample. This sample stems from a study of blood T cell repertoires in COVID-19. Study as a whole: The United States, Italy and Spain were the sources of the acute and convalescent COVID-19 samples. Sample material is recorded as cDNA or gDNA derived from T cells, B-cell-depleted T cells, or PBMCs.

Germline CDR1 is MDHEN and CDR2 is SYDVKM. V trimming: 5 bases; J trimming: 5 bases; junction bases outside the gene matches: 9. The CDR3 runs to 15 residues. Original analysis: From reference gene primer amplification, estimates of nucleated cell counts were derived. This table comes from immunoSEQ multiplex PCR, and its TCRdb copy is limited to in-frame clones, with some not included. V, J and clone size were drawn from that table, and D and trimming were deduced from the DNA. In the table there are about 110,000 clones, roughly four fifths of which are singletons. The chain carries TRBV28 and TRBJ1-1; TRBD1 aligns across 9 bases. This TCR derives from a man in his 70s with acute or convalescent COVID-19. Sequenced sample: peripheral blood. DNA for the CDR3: TGTGCCAGCAGTCCACCGGGACAGGGAAGGACTGAAGCTTTCTTT. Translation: CASSPPGQGRTEAFF.